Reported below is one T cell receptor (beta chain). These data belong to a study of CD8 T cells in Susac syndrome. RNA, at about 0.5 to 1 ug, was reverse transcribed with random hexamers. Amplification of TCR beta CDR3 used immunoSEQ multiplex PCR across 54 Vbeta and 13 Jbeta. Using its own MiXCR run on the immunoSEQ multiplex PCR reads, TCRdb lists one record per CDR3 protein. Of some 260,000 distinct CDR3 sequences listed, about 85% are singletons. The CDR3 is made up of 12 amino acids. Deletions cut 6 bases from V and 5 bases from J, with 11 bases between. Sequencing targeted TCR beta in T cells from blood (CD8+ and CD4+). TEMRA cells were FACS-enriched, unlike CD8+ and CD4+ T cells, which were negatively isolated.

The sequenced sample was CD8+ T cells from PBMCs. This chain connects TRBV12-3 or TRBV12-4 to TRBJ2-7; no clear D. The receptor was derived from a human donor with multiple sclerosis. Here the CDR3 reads CASSLMIDEQYF. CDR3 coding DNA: TGTGCCAGCAGCTTAATGATTGACGAGCAGTACTTC.